The 2 T cell receptor beta chains reported below all come from one sample, sequenced in a study of T cells in Graves' hyperthyroidism and ophthalmopathy. RNA transcripts provided the source from which TCR beta CDR3 regions were amplified. In the first-round RT-PCR of the TCR CDR3, the HTBI primer set was used. TCRdb ran MiXCR on the multiplex PCR reads and lists one entry per CDR3 protein. The sample records hundreds of thousands of distinct CDR3 sequences, more than 20% being singletons. Sequencing was carried out using blood. The receptors stem from a woman aged 40 to 49 with Graves' ophthalmopathy.

V gene TRBV2 combines with J gene TRBJ2-7; D remains unclear. V lost 4 bases to trimming and J lost 7 bases, with 8 bases between them. CDR1 is SNHLY and CDR2 is FYNNEI in the germline V gene. This CDR3 contains 11 residues. CDR3 bases: TGTGCCAGCAGTGCGACTGGGGAGCAGTACTTC. It codes for CASSATGEQYF.

The chain joins TRBV10-3 to TRBJ2-7; possibly TRBD2 for D (5 bases). Germline CDR1 and CDR2: ENHRY and SYGVKD. V was shortened by 3 bases and J by 0 bases, with 12 bases between the two germline ends. The CDR3 length is 15 residues. The CDR3 region is CAISELASTSYEQYF. In DNA form, the CDR3 reads TGTGCCATCAGTGAATTAGCGTCGACCTCCTACGAGCAGTACTTC.